Each of the 27 T cell receptor beta chains below was sequenced from the same sample in a study of beta chain features in type 1 diabetes. The antigens of these receptors remain unknown. Every bit of the isolated RNA underwent reverse transcription, so sequencing read expressed TCRB transcripts. Sequencing used immunoSEQ multiplex PCR; TCRdb keeps in-frame clones, though not all of them. The repertoire consists of roughly 260,000 clones, with roughly 20% occurring once and the leading ten covering around 0.03%. Study observations and caveats: Shortening of TCRB CDR3s, moderate but significant, appeared in all four CD4+ subsets of Type 1 diabetes patients.

The material sequenced was naive CD4+ T cells from blood. These receptors all stem from a woman in her forties with type 1 diabetes.

This clone has just a few counts. This chain uses TRBV7-8 with TRBJ1-1; the D is unclear. The CDR3 spans 14 residues. Trimming left V 4 bases short and J 4 bases short, with 13 bases between. The germline CDR1 and CDR2 sequences are SGHVS and FQNEAQ. The DNA for the CDR3 is TGTGCCAGCAGCTATTTTGGGAGTGGCACTGAAGCTTTCTTT. Protein sequence: CASSYFGSGTEAFF.

V is TRBV30 and J is TRBJ1-1; D is possibly TRBD1 (5 bases). Looked up from germline, CDR1 is GTSNPN and CDR2 is SVGIG (reference sequence). Trimming cost V 4 bases and J 1 base, with 19 bases left between them. The CDR3 runs 16 residues. CDR3: CAWTLGPWGGNTEAFF. The CDR3 DNA is TGTGCCTGGACCCTGGGGCCATGGGGAGGGAACACTGAAGCTTTCTTT.

This CDR3 is CATSRAPTGTGTEAFF. The CDR3 bases are TGTGCCACCAGCAGAGCCCCCACAGGTACAGGCACTGAAGCTTTCTTT. The genes are TRBV15 and TRBJ1-1, with a tentative D call TRBD1 (5 bases). Germline CDR1 reads LNHNV; CDR2 reads YYDKDF (reference sequence). The CDR3 is 16 residues long. V gave up 1 base and J gave up 4 bases, with 16 bases separating them.

The V call is TRBV4-3, the J call TRBJ2-5, with D perhaps TRBD1 (6 bases). Trimming cost V 0 bases and J 5 bases, with 16 bases left between them. CDR3 size: 16 residues. Germline assignment: CDR1 LGHNA and CDR2 YSLEER. The CDR3 DNA reads as TGCGCCAGCAGCCAAGAAGGCCTGGGGGCACGGGAGACCCAGTACTTC. It yields the protein CASSQEGLGARETQYF.

The CDR3 spells CASSLGGRAPGELFF. The CDR3 bases are TGTGCCAGCAGCTTGGGGGGGAGGGCTCCCGGGGAGCTGTTTTTT. The chain is built from TRBV5-4 and TRBJ2-2; TRBD2 agrees at 7 bases. The CDR3 spans 15 residues. With V trimmed by 0 bases and J by 6 bases, 5 bases remained unmatched. CDR1 is SGHNT, CDR2 YYREEE, per germline (reference sequence).

The chain links TRBV5-4 to TRBJ2-3; TRBD1 might be the D (6 bases). V was pared by 3 bases and J by 2 bases, with 13 bases between. The CDR3 covers 15 residues. The V gene's germline CDR1 is SGHNT and CDR2 YYREEE (reference sequence). The chain's CDR3 is CASSSARDITDTQYF. The CDR3 DNA is TGTGCCAGCAGCTCCGCCCGGGACATCACAGATACGCAGTATTTT. Drawing the rest from reference TRBV5-4 and TRBJ2-3, the complete variable domain is ETGVTQSPTHLIKTRGQQVTLRCSSQSGHNTVSWYQQALGQGPQFIFQYYREEENGRGNFPPRFSGLQFPNYSSELNVNALELDDSALYLCASSSARDITDTQYFGPGTRLTVL.

In this sample, this clone turned up a few times. The rearrangement uses TRBV4-3 and TRBJ2-1; no clear D. Per germline, CDR1 LGHNA and CDR2 YSLEER. V lost 1 base and J lost 2, with 12 bases in between. The CDR3 consists of 16 residues. In DNA form, the CDR3 reads TGCGCCAGCAGCCAAGGGCTCCTCCCGCCCTACAATGAGCAGTTCTTC. This codes for CASSQGLLPPYNEQFF.

V is TRBV7-9 and J is TRBJ2-2, with a possible D match to TRBD2 (5 bases). The CDR3 spans 13 residues. Per the germline V gene, CDR1 is SEHNR and CDR2 is FQNEAQ (reference sequence). The V end lost 1 base, the J end lost 6 bases, and 6 bases lay between the germline ends. In nucleotides, the CDR3 is TGTGCCAGCAGCTTAGAGGAGGCCGGGGAGCTGTTTTTT. Protein product: CASSLEEAGELFF. Supplemented by reference TRBV7-9 and TRBJ2-2, the full variable domain reads DTGVSQNPRHKITKRGQNVTFRCDPISEHNRLYWYRQTLGQGPEFLTYFQNEAQLEKSRLLSDRFSAERPKGSFSTLEIQRTEQGDSAMYLCASSLEEAGELFFGEGSRLTVL.

The J gene is TRBJ2-5, the V gene TRBV19, with TRBD2 matching over 11 bases. The germline V gene has CDR1 LNHDA and CDR2 SQIVND (reference sequence). V shed 4 bases and J 4 bases; nucleotides not matched to a gene: 5. The CDR3 contains 15 residues. CDR3 amino acids: CASSKGLAAGETQYF. The CDR3 nucleotides read TGTGCCAGTAGTAAGGGACTAGCGGCCGGAGAGACCCAGTACTTC.

The chain links TRBV9 to TRBJ2-1, with 10 bases fitting TRBD2. The CDR3 is made up of 16 amino acids. V lost 2 bases, J lost 10 bases, and 12 bases stayed unmatched. CDR1 SGDLS and CDR2 YYNGEE come from the germline V gene. This CDR3 is CASSVGGLAGVLEQFF. The CDR3 DNA is TGTGCCAGCAGCGTCGGGGGGCTAGCGGGGGTGCTGGAGCAGTTCTTC.

The J gene is TRBJ1-1, the V gene TRBV30; D is possibly TRBD1 (6 bases). Between the trimmed V and J ends, which lost 5 bases and 1 base, there was a span of 14 bases. Germline-derived CDR1 and CDR2 are GTSNPN and SVGIG (reference sequence). The CDR3 length is 14 residues. CDR3 in amino acids: CAWDSGTKNTEAFF. The CDR3 nucleotides read TGTGCCTGGGACTCCGGGACAAAGAACACTGAAGCTTTCTTT.

This clone was found a few times. This chain connects TRBV5-1 to TRBJ1-1, with TRBD1 as a possible D gene (6 bases). Per the germline V gene, CDR1 is SGHRS and CDR2 is YFSETQ. Trimming pared 5 bases from V and 7 bases from J, leaving 15 bases between. The CDR3 is 13 residues long. The DNA for the CDR3 is TGCGCCAGCAGTGCTACACAGGGCGTTGAAGCTTTCTTT. Its protein product is CASSATQGVEAFF. Supplemented by reference TRBV5-1 and TRBJ1-1, the full variable domain reads KAGVTQTPRYLIKTRGQQVTLSCSPISGHRSVSWYQQTPGQGLQFLFEYFSETQRNKGNFPGRFSGRQFSNSRSEMNVSTLELGDSALYLCASSATQGVEAFFGQGTRLTVV.

CDR3 residues: CASSRSQGRETQYF. The DNA for the CDR3 is TGCGCCAGCAGCCGTTCACAGGGCCGTGAGACCCAGTACTTC. The chain recombines TRBV5-1 with TRBJ2-5; D is possibly TRBD1 (6 bases). The length of the CDR3 is 14 residues. V was clipped by 4 bases and J by 5 bases, with 15 bases between them. Germline CDR1 and CDR2: SGHRS and YFSETQ.

This clone was seen a handful of times. This sequence joins TRBV30 and TRBJ1-2; TRBD1 is a possible D gene (5 bases). Germline loops: CDR1 GTSNPN, CDR2 SVGIG (reference sequence). The V gene lost 5 bases and the J gene lost 4 bases, with 14 bases spanning the gap. The CDR3 spans 13 residues. The DNA for the CDR3 is TGTGCCTGGTCCCTTGACAGTTCCTATGGCTACACCTTC. As protein: CAWSLDSSYGYTF. Full variable domain (outside the CDR3, taken from reference TRBV30 and TRBJ1-2): SQTIHQWPATLVQPVGSPLSLECTVEGTSNPNLYWYRQAAGRGLQLLFYSVGIGQISSEVPQNLSASRPQDRQFILSSKKLLLSDSGFYLCAWSLDSSYGYTFGSGTRLTVV.

This clone was counted between two and nine times. This chain uses TRBV9 with TRBJ2-7; a weak D match, TRBD2 (6 bases). Germline CDR1 and CDR2: SGDLS and YYNGEE. V was trimmed by 2 bases and J by 4 bases, leaving 13 bases between them. This CDR3 is built from 14 residues. The CDR3 sequence is CASSVGSSGYEQYF. The CDR3 coding sequence is TGTGCCAGCAGCGTCGGGAGTAGCGGTTACGAGCAGTACTTC.

This chain uses TRBV7-9 with TRBJ1-5, with D possibly TRBD1 on 6 matching bases. This CDR3 is built from 14 residues. The V end was cut by 5 bases, the J end by 3 bases, with 11 bases between. Germline CDR1 reads SEHNR; CDR2 reads FQNEAQ (reference sequence). CDR3 sequence reads: CASSLDRFNQPQHF. In DNA form, the CDR3 reads TGTGCCAGCAGCCTCGACAGGTTCAATCAGCCCCAGCATTTT. Based on the CDR3 plus reference TRBV7-9 and TRBJ1-5, the full variable domain is DTGVSQNPRHKITKRGQNVTFRCDPISEHNRLYWYRQTLGQGPEFLTYFQNEAQLEKSRLLSDRFSAERPKGSFSTLEIQRTEQGDSAMYLCASSLDRFNQPQHFGDGTRLSIL.

The V gene is TRBV28, the J gene TRBJ1-5, with TRBD1 identical over 8 bases. The CDR3 covers 16 residues. V was clipped by 7 bases and J by 4 bases; unmatched bases: 12. Germline V gene data show CDR1 as MDHEN and CDR2 as SYDVKM. The CDR3 sequence: CASTSRDRGPNQPQHF. The CDR3 DNA reads TGTGCCAGCACCTCCCGAGACAGGGGACCTAATCAGCCCCAGCATTTT.

In its sample, this clone was seen once. The chain couples TRBV4-1 to TRBJ1-5; a possible D gene is TRBD1 (6 bases). V gave up 1 base and J gave up 8 bases, with 15 bases separating them. Per the germline V gene, CDR1 is MGHRA and CDR2 is YSYEKL. CDR3 length: 15 amino acids. The DNA for the CDR3 is TGCGCCAGCAGCCAAGGCCCCTCGGACAGAGAGCCCCAGCATTTT. Its protein is CASSQGPSDREPQHF.

Only a few counts were recorded for this clone. The genes are TRBV30 and TRBJ2-6; a possible D gene is TRBD1 (6 bases). This CDR3 comprises 17 residues. V shed 2 bases and J shed 0 bases, with 14 bases lying between them. CDR1 and CDR2 from the germline V gene are GTSNPN and SVGIG (reference sequence). CDR3 sequence reads: CAWSKARGSSGANVLTF. CDR3 bases: TGTGCCTGGAGTAAAGCCAGGGGAAGCTCTGGGGCCAACGTCCTGACTTTC.

This sequence joins TRBV7-3 and TRBJ2-2; TRBD1 aligns across 9 bases. The CDR3 totals 15 residues. J gave up 6 bases and V 5 bases, and 7 bases lay outside the gene matches. CDR1 is SGHTA, CDR2 FQGTGA, per germline. As DNA, the CDR3 is TGTGCCAGCAGCCCCCGGGACAGGGCCCCCGGGGAGCTGTTTTTT. It encodes CASSPRDRAPGELFF.

V usage is TRBV4-1 and J usage is TRBJ2-5, with D perhaps matching TRBD2 (5 bases). The V end lost 2 bases, the J end lost 2 bases, and 9 bases lay between the germline ends. CDR1 MGHRA and CDR2 YSYEKL come from the germline V gene. This CDR3 contains 14 residues. The CDR3 here is CASSQRTRQETQYF. The DNA for the CDR3 is TGCGCCAGCAGCCAACGGACTCGACAAGAGACCCAGTACTTC.

This clone was picked up a small number of times. The chain has TRBV7-3 and TRBJ1-1, with unresolved D. The CDR3 extends over 14 amino acids. The V and J ends lost 3 bases and 0 bases respectively, with 8 bases between them. Germline-derived CDR1 and CDR2 are SGHTA and FQGTGA. This chain's CDR3 is CASSLEGLNTEAFF. CDR3 DNA sequence: TGTGCCAGCAGCTTGGAGGGATTGAACACTGAAGCTTTCTTT.

This clone turned up a few times. The V gene is TRBV29-1, the J gene TRBJ1-1, with 7 nucleotides matching TRBD1. This CDR3 has 13 amino acids. J lost 3 bases, V lost 6 bases, and 7 bases had no gene match. CDR1 is SQVTM, CDR2 ANQGSEA, per germline. CDR3 protein: CSVVRDSYTEAFF. In DNA form, the CDR3 reads TGCAGCGTCGTCCGGGACAGCTACACTGAAGCTTTCTTT.

This clone has only a few counts. CDR3 coding DNA: TGTGCCAGCAGCCAAGAAGCGCTAGCGGGAGGGCCCCCGTACTTC. This codes for CASSQEALAGGPPYF. The V gene is TRBV4-2, the J gene TRBJ2-5; TRBD2 matches 12 bases. This CDR3 is built from 15 residues. CDR1 and CDR2 from the germline V gene are LGHNA and YNFKEQ. Losses at the gene ends were 0 bases for V and 13 bases for J; bases not matched to a gene: 9.

The V gene is TRBV4-1, the J gene TRBJ2-3, with TRBD2 matching 15 bases. The V and J ends lost 4 bases and 5 bases, in that order; junction bases with no gene match: 7. The CDR3 has 17 amino acids. Germline V CDR1 and CDR2: MGHRA, YSYEKL. For the CDR3, the DNA is TGCGCCAGCAGCCCCGGACTAGCGGGGGGGGTAGGAGATACGCAGTATTTT. Its protein product is CASSPGLAGGVGDTQYF.

The V gene is TRBV5-6, the J gene TRBJ1-2; possibly TRBD1 for D (6 bases). This CDR3 region has 14 residues. Per the germline V gene, CDR1 is SGHDT and CDR2 is YYEEEE. With 3 bases removed from V and 4 bases from J, the gap between germline ends came to 13 bases. The CDR3 DNA is TGTGCCAGCAGCTCGACAGGTGGACCCTATGGCTACACCTTC. It is translated as CASSSTGGPYGYTF.

This clone was picked up a small number of times. The genes are TRBV7-8 and TRBJ2-7; 12 bases match TRBD2. Per germline, CDR1 SGHVS and CDR2 FQNEAQ. This CDR3 has 16 amino acids. The J segment lost 5 bases and the V segment lost 4 bases, leaving 9 bases of the junction unmatched. DNA for the CDR3: TGTGCCAGCAGCTCTCGGACTAGCGGGATCGGGGACGAGCAGTACTTC. This translates into CASSSRTSGIGDEQYF.